This TCR beta chain was sequenced in a study of blood T cell repertoires in COVID-19. V lost 6 bases to trimming and J lost 2 bases; unmatched junction nucleotides: 3. There are 14 residues in the CDR3. In germline, CDR1 is SGHVS, CDR2 FNYEAQ. Clinical histories supplied by participants themselves formed the basis of cohort assignment. Method: immunoSEQ multiplex PCR; TCRdb's copy keeps in-frame clones and lacks some. The sample consists of about 160,000 clones, less than 85% of them appearing once. V usage is TRBV7-6 and J usage is TRBJ2-3; TRBD2 matches 9 bases. The sequence came from a man in his 60s who had recovered from COVID-19. What was sequenced was PBMCs or T cells enriched from blood (not recorded which). CDR3 protein: CASSPSGNTDTQYF. The CDR3 bases are TGTGCCAGCAGTCCTAGCGGGAACACAGATACGCAGTATTTT. The variable domain in full, with the rest retrieved from reference TRBV7-6 and TRBJ2-3, is GAGVSQSPRYKVTKRGQDVALRCDPISGHVSLYWYRQALGQGPEFLTYFNYEAQQDKSGLPNDRFSAERPEGSISTLTIQRTEQRDSAMYRCASSPSGNTDTQYFGPGTRLTVL.